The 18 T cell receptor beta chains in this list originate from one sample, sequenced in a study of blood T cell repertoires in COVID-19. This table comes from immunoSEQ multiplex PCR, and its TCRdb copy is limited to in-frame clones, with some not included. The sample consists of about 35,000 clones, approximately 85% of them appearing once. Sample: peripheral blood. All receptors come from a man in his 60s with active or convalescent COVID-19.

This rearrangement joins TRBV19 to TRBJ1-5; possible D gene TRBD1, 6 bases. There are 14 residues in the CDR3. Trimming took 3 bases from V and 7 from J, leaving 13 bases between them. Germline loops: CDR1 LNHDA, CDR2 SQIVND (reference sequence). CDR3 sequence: CASSITGLGQPQHF. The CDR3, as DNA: TGTGCCAGTAGTATCACAGGGTTGGGACAGCCCCAGCATTTT.

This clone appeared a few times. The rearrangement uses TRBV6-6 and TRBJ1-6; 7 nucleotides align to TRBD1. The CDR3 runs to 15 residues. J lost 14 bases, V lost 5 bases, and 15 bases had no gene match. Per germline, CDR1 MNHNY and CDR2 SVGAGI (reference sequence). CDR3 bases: TGTGCCAGCAGTACGTCCGGGACAGCGGGAGGGTCCCTCCACTTT. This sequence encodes CASSTSGTAGGSLHF.

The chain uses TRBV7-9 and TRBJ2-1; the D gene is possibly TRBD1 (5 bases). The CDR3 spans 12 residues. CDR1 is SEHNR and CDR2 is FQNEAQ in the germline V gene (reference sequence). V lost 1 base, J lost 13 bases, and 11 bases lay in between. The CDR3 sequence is CASSLGGQEQFF. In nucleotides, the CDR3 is TGTGCCAGCAGCTTAGGGGGCCAGGAACAGTTCTTC.

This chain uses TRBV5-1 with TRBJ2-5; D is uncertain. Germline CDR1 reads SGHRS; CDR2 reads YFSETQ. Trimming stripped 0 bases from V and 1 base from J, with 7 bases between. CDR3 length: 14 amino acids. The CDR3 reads CASSLGASQETQYF. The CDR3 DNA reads TGCGCCAGCAGCTTGGGGGCTTCCCAAGAGACCCAGTACTTC.

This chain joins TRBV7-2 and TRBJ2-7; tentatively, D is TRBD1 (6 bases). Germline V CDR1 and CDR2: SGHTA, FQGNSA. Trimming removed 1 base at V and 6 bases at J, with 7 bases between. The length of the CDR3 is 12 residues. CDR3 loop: CASSLGGGEQYV. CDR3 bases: TGTGCCAGCAGCTTAGGAGGGGGCGAGCAGTACGTC.

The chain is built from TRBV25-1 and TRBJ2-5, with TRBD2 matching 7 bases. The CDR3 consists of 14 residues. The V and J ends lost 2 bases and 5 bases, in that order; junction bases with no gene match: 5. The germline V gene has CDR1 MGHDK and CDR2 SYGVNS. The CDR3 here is CASSEGLGEETQYF. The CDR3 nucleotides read TGTGCCAGCAGTGAAGGACTAGGGGAGGAGACCCAGTACTTC.

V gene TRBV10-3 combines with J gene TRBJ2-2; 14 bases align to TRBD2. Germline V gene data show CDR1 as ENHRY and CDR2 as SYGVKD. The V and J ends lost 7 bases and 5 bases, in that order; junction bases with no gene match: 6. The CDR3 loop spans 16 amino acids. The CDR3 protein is CAIKGTSGRGTGELFF. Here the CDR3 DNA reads TGTGCCATCAAGGGGACTAGCGGGAGAGGAACCGGGGAGCTGTTTTTT.

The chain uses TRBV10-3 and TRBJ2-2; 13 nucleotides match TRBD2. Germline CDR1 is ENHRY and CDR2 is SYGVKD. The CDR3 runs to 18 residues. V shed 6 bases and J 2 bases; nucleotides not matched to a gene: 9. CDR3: CAIRSSLAGGPNTGELFF. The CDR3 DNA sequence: TGTGCCATCAGATCCTCACTAGCGGGAGGGCCCAACACCGGGGAGCTGTTTTTT.

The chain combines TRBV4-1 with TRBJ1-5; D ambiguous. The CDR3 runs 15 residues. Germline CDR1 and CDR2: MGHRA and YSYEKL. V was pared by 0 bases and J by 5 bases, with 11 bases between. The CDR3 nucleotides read TGCGCCAGCAGCCAAGATCCGCAGGCCGATCAGCCCCAGCATTTT. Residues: CASSQDPQADQPQHF.

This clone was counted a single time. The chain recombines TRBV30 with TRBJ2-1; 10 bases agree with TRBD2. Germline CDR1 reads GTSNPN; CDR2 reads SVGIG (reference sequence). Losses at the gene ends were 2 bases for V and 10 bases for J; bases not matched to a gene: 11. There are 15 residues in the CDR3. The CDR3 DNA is TGTGCCTGGAGTTTAAGAGCGGGAGGGCCAAGGGAGCAGTTCTTC. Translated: CAWSLRAGGPREQFF.

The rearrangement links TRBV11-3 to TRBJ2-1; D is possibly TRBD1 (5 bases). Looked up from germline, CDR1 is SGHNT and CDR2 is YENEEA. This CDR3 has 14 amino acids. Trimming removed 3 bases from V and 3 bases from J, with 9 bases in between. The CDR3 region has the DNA TGTGCCAGCAGCTTTTTACAGGACTACAATGAGCAGTTCTTC. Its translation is CASSFLQDYNEQFF.

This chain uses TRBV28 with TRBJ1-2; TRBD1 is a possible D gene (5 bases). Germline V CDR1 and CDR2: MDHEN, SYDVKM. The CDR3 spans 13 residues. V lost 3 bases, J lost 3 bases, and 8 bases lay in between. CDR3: CASSFPGHYGYTF. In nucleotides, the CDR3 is TGTGCCAGCAGTTTCCCAGGGCACTATGGCTACACCTTC.

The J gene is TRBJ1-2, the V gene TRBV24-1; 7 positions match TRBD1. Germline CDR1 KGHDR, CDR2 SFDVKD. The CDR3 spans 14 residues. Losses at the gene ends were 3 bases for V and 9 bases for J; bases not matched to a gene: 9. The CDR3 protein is CATSDPGAGGSYTF. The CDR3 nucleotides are TGTGCCACCAGTGATCCTGGGGCAGGGGGAAGCTACACCTTC.

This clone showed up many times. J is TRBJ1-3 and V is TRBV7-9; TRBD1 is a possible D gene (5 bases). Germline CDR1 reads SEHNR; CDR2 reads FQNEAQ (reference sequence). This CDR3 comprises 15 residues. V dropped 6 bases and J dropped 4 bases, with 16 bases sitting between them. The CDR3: CASRGQGIEGNTIYF. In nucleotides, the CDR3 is TGTGCCAGCAGAGGACAAGGCATCGAAGGAAACACCATATATTTT.

The CDR3 spells CASSLLGTDGEKLFF. In nucleotides, the CDR3 is TGCGCCAGCAGCTTGTTGGGGACAGACGGTGAAAAACTGTTTTTT. This chain connects TRBV5-1 to TRBJ1-4, with 7 bases lining up with TRBD1. Germline lookup yields CDR1 SGHRS and CDR2 YFSETQ. This CDR3 is built from 15 residues. The ends lost 1 base at V and 7 bases at J; junction bases unmatched: 7.

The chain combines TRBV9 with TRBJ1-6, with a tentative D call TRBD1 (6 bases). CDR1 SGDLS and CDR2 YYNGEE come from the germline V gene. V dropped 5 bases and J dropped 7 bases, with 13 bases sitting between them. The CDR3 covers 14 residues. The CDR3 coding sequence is TGTGCCAGCAGACAGGGATCAGGGAATTCACCCCTCCACTTT. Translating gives CASRQGSGNSPLHF.

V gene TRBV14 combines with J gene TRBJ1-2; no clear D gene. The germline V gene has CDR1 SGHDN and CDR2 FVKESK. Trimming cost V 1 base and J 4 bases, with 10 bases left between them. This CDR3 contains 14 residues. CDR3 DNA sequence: TGTGCCAGCAGCCAAGGTAGAGGCTTCTATGGCTACACCTTC. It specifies CASSQGRGFYGYTF.

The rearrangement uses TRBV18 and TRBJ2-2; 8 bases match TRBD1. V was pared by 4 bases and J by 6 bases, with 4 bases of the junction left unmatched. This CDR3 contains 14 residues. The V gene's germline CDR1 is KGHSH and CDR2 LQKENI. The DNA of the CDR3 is TGTGCCAGCTCACACGAGGACAGGGCCGGGGAGCTGTTTTTT. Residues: CASSHEDRAGELFF.